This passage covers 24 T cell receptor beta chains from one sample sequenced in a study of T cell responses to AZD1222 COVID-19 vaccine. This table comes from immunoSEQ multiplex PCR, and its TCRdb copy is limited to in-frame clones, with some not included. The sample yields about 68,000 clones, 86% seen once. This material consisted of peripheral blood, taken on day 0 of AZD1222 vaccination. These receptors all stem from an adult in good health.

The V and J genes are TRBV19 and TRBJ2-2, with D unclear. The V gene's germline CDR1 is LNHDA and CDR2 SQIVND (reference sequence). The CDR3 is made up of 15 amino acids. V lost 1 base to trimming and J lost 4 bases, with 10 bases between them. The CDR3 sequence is CASSIVTGPTGELFF. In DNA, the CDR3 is TGTGCCAGTAGTATAGTAACCGGGCCCACCGGGGAGCTGTTTTTT.

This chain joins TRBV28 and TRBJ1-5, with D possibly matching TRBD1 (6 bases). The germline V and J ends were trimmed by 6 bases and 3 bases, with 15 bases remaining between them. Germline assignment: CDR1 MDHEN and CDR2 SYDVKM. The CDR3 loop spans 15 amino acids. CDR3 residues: CASRVTGRLNQPQHF. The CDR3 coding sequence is TGTGCCAGCAGGGTCACAGGGAGACTCAATCAGCCCCAGCATTTT.

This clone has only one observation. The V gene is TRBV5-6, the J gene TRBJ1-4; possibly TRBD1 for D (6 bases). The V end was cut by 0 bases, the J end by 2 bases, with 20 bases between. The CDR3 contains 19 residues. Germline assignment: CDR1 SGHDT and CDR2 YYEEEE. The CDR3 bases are TGTGCCAGCAGCTTGGGAAAGGGCACAGGGTCGAAGACTAATGAAAAACTGTTTTTT. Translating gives CASSLGKGTGSKTNEKLFF. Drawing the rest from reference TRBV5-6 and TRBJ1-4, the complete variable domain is DAGVTQSPTHLIKTRGQQVTLRCSPKSGHDTVSWYQQALGQGPQFIFQYYEEEERQRGNFPDRFSGHQFPNYSSELNVNALLLGDSALYLCASSLGKGTGSKTNEKLFFGSGTQLSVL.

The DNA of the CDR3 is TGTGCCAGCTTGACAGCGAACACCGGGGAGCTGTTTTTT. Protein sequence: CASLTANTGELFF. The chain employs TRBV27 and TRBJ2-2; a possible D gene is TRBD1 (5 bases). Germline V gives CDR1 MNHEY, CDR2 SMNVEV (reference sequence). The CDR3 is 13 amino acids. The V end was cut by 8 bases, the J end by 0 bases, with 7 bases between.

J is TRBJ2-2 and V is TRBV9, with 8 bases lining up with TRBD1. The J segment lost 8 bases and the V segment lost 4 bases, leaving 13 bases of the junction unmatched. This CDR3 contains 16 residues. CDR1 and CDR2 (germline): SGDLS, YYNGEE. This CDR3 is CASSPRGREYTGELFF. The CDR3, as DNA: TGTGCCAGCAGCCCCAGGGGGCGTGAGTATACAGGGGAGCTGTTTTTT. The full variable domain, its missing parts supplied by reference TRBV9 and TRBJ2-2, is DSGVTQTPKHLITATGQRVTLRCSPRSGDLSVYWYQQSLDQGLQFLIQYYNGEERAKGNILERFSAQQFPDLHSELNLSSLELGDSALYFCASSPRGREYTGELFFGEGSRLTVL.

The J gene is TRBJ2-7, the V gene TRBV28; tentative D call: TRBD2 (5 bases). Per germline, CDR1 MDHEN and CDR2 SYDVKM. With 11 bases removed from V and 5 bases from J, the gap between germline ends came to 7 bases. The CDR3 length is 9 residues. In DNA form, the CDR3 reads TGTGCCGCCGGGGACGAGCAGTACTTC. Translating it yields CAAGDEQYF. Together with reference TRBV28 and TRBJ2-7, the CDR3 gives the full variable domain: DVKVTQSSRYLVKRTGEKVFLECVQDMDHENMFWYRQDPGLGLRLIYFSYDVKMKEKGDIPEGYSVSREKKERFSLILESASTNQTSMYLCAAGDEQYFGPGTRLTVT.

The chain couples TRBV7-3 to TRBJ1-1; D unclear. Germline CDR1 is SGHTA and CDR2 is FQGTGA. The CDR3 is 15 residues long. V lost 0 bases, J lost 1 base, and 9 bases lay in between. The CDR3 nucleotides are TGTGCCAGCAGCTTAACAAGAGTACCGAACACTGAAGCTTTCTTT. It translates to CASSLTRVPNTEAFF.

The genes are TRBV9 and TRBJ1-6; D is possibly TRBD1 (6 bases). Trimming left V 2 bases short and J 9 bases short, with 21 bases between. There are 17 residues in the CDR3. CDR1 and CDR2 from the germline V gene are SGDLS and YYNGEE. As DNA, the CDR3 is TGTGCCAGCAGCGTCTCAGGGGAGGGAGGATACGGTTCACCCCTCCACTTT. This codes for CASSVSGEGGYGSPLHF.

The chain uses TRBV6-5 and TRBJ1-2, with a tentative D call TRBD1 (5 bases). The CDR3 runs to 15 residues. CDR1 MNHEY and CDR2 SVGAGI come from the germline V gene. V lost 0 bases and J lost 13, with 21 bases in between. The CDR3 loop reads CASSYSDSDPRGSTF. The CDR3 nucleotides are TGTGCCAGCAGTTACTCTGACAGCGATCCGAGGGGATCCACCTTC.

This CDR3 reads CASSEPRFGRGIYNEQFF. The CDR3 DNA follows: TGTGCCAGCAGCGAGCCCCGATTTGGACGGGGGATATACAATGAGCAGTTCTTC. The genes are TRBV9 and TRBJ2-1, with D possibly being TRBD2 (6 bases). The V end was cut by 3 bases, the J end by 4 bases, with 23 bases between. There are 18 residues in the CDR3. The V gene's germline CDR1 is SGDLS and CDR2 YYNGEE.

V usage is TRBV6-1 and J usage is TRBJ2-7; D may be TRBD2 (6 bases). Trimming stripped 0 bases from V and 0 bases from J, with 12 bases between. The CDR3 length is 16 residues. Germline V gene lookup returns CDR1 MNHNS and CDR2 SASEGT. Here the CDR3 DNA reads TGTGCCAGCAGTGAAGCGTTGGGTAGCGGCTCCTACGAGCAGTACTTC. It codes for CASSEALGSGSYEQYF.

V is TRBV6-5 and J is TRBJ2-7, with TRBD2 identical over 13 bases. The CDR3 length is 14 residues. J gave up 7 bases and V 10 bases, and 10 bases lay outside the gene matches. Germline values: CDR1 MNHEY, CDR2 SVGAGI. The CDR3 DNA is TGTGCCACCCAGACTAGCGGGGGGACGGGAGAGCAGTACTTC. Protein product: CATQTSGGTGEQYF.

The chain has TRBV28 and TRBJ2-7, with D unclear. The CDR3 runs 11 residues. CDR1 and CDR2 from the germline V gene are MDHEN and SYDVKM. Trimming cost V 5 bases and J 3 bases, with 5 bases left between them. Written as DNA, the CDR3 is TGTGCCAGCAGTCCCTTCTACGAGCAGTACTTC. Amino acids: CASSPFYEQYF. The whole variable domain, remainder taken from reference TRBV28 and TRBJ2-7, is DVKVTQSSRYLVKRTGEKVFLECVQDMDHENMFWYRQDPGLGLRLIYFSYDVKMKEKGDIPEGYSVSREKKERFSLILESASTNQTSMYLCASSPFYEQYFGPGTRLTVT.

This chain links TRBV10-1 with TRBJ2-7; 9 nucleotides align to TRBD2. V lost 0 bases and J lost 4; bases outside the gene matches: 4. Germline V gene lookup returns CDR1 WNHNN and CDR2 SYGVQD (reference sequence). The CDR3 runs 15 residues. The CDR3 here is CASSESAGGPYEQYF. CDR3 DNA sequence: TGCGCCAGCAGTGAGTCGGCGGGGGGGCCTTACGAGCAGTACTTC.

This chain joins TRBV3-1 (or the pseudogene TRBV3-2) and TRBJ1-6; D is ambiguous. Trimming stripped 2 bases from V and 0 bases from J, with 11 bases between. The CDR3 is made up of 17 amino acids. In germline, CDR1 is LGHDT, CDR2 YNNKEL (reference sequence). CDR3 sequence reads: CASSQLDASSYNSPLHF. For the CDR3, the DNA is TGTGCCAGCAGCCAACTCGACGCTAGCTCCTATAATTCACCCCTCCACTTT.

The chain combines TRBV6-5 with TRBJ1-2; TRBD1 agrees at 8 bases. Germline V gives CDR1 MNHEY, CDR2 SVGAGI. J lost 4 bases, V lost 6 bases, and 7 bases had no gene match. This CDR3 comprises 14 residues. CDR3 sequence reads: CASSPGTGSYGYTF. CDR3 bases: TGTGCCAGCAGCCCAGGGACAGGATCCTATGGCTACACCTTC.

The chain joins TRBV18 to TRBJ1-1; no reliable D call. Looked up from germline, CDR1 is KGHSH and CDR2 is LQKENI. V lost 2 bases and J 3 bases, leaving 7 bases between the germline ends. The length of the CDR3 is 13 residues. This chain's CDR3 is CASSPKPDTEAFF. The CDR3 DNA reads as TGTGCCAGCTCACCAAAGCCGGACACTGAAGCTTTCTTT.

As DNA, the CDR3 is TGCGCCAGCAGTCCACAGGGTCGAGAGCAGCCCCAGCATTTT. Translation: CASSPQGREQPQHF. The chain has TRBV5-1 and TRBJ1-5; perhaps TRBD1 as D (6 bases). Germline loops: CDR1 SGHRS, CDR2 YFSETQ. This CDR3 comprises 14 residues. The V end was cut by 5 bases, the J end by 7 bases, with 16 bases between.

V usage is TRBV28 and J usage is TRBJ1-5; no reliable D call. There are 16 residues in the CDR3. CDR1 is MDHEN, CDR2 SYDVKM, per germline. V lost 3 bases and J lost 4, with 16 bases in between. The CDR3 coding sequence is TGTGCCAGCAGTTTTCGTATCAGCTCCATAAATCAGCCCCAGCATTTT. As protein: CASSFRISSINQPQHF.

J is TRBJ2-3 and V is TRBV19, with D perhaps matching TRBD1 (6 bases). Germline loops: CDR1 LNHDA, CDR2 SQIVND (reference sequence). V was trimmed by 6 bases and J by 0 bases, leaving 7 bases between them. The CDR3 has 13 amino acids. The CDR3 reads CASRQGSTDTQYF. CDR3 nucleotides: TGTGCCAGTAGACAGGGCAGCACAGATACGCAGTATTTT. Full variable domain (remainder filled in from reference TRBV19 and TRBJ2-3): DGGITQSPKYLFRKEGQNVTLSCEQNLNHDAMYWYRQDPGQGLRLIYYSQIVNDFQKGDIAEGYSVSREKKESFPLTVTSAQKNPTAFYLCASRQGSTDTQYFGPGTRLTVL.

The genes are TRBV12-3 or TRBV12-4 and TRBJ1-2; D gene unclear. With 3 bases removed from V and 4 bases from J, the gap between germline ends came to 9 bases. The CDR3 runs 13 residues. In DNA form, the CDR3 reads TGTGCCAGCAGTTTCCGGGGTGGCTATGGCTACACCTTC. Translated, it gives CASSFRGGYGYTF.

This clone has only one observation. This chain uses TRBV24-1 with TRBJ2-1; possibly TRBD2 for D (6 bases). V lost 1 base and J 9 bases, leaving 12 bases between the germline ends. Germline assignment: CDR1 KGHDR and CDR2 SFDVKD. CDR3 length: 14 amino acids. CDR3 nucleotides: TGTGCCACCAGTGATTTCTCCACCGGGGGTGAGCAGTTCTTC. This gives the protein CATSDFSTGGEQFF.

CDR3 coding DNA: TGTGCCAGTAGTTGGCAACAGGGCCTGAACACTGAAGCTTTCTTT. Translated: CASSWQQGLNTEAFF. This chain links TRBV19 with TRBJ1-1; possible D gene TRBD1, 6 bases. Germline CDR1 is LNHDA and CDR2 is SQIVND (reference sequence). The CDR3 extends over 15 amino acids. The V end was cut by 5 bases, the J end by 0 bases, with 13 bases between. Full variable domain (rest looked up from reference TRBV19 and TRBJ1-1): DGGITQSPKYLFRKEGQNVTLSCEQNLNHDAMYWYRQDPGQGLRLIYYSQIVNDFQKGDIAEGYSVSREKKESFPLTVTSAQKNPTAFYLCASSWQQGLNTEAFFGQGTRLTVV.

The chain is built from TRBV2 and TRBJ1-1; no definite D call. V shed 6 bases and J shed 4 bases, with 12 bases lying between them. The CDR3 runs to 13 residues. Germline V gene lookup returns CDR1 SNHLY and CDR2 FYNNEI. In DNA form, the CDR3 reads TGTGCCAGCAGCGAGCTCCCGGGCACTGAAGCTTTCTTT. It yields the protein CASSELPGTEAFF.